Reported below is one T cell receptor (beta chain). This sample is drawn from a study of cytomegalovirus exposure and HLA in healthy donors. Trimming left V 3 bases short and J 2 bases short, with 10 bases between. The CDR3 consists of 14 residues. Germline-derived CDR1 and CDR2 are SGHVS and FNYEAQ. PCR amplification relied on 60 Vbeta primers (plus 13 Jbeta primers). Using immunoSEQ multiplex PCR, the repertoire was profiled, and TCRdb retains in-frame clones only, with some absent. The sample lists some 180,000 clones; roughly 84% were seen once. J is TRBJ1-1 and V is TRBV7-6; no firm D call. This sequence was found in a girl less than two years old in good health and CMV-seronegative. Sequenced: PBMCs. In DNA, the CDR3 is TGTGCCAGCAGCTTGACATACTCTAACACTGAAGCTTTCTTT. It encodes CASSLTYSNTEAFF.